This TCR beta chain was found in a study of blood T cell repertoires in COVID-19. Assay used: immunoSEQ multiplex PCR; TCRdb lists only in-frame clones, some missing. The sample includes tens of thousands of clones, 85% of them seen just once. Per the germline V gene, CDR1 is LNHDA and CDR2 is SQIVND (reference sequence). After removal of 5 bases from V and 3 bases from J, the junction contained 4 bases not matched to a gene. CDR3 length: 15 residues. The V and J genes are TRBV19 and TRBJ2-7, with 13 bases aligning to TRBD2. The sequence came from a woman aged 60 to 75 with active COVID-19. The sequencing input was peripheral blood. CDR3 amino acids: CASSAGTSGVYEQYF. Written as DNA, the CDR3 is TGTGCCAGTAGTGCCGGGACTAGCGGGGTCTACGAGCAGTACTTC. The entire variable domain, with the rest obtained from reference TRBV19 and TRBJ2-7, is as follows: DGGITQSPKYLFRKEGQNVTLSCEQNLNHDAMYWYRQDPGQGLRLIYYSQIVNDFQKGDIAEGYSVSREKKESFPLTVTSAQKNPTAFYLCASSAGTSGVYEQYFGPGTRLTVT.